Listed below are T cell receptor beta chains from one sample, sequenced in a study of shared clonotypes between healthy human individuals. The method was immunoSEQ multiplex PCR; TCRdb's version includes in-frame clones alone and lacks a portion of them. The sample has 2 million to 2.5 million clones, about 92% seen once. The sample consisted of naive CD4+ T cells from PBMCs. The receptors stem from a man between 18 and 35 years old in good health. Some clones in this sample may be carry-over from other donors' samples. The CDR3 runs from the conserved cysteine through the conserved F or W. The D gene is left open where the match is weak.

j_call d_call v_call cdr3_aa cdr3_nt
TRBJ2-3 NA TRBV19 CASSIGDTQYF TGTGCCAGTAGTATCGGGGACACGCAGTATTTT
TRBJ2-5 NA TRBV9 CASSGRGTERPETQYF TGTGCCAGCAGCGGTAGAGGGACGGAGAGACCAGAGACCCAGTACTTC
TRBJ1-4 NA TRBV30 CAWTGPSNEKLFF TGTGCCTGGACGGGCCCCTCTAATGAAAAACTGTTTTTT
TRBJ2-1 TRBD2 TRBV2 CASSREGSINEQFF TGTGCCAGCAGTCGGGAGGGAAGTATAAATGAGCAGTTCTTC
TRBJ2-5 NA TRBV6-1 CASSTGLPAQYF TGTGCCAGCAGTACGGGACTCCCGGCCCAGTACTTC
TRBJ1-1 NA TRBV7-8 CASSLVIWGDTEAFF TGTGCCAGCAGCTTAGTTATATGGGGTGACACTGAAGCTTTCTTT
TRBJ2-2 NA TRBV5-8 CASSLLGPNTGELFF TGTGCCAGCAGCTTGCTAGGACCGAACACCGGGGAGCTGTTTTTT
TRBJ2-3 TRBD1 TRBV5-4 CASSWGTGYTDTQYF TGTGCCAGCAGCTGGGGGACAGGCTACACAGATACGCAGTATTTT
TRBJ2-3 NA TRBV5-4 CASSLVAYLSTDTQYF TGTGCCAGCAGCTTGGTGGCGTATCTTAGCACAGATACGCAGTATTTT
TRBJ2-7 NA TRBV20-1 CSAGSSSEQYF TGCAGTGCCGGGTCCTCTTCCGAGCAGTACTTC
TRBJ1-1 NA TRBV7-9 CASSYHLPLRTTEAFF TGTGCCAGCAGCTACCACTTACCCCTACGTACCACTGAAGCTTTCTTT
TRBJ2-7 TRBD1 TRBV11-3 CASSPTGTGGIYEQYF TGTGCCAGCAGCCCTACCGGGACAGGGGGAATCTACGAGCAGTACTTC
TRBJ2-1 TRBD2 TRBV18 CASSLPGLAGEEQFF TGTGCCAGCTCACTTCCGGGACTAGCGGGAGAGGAGCAGTTCTTC
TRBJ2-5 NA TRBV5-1 CASSLAGRGQAKQETQYF TGCGCCAGCAGCTTGGCCGGCCGGGGTCAGGCAAAACAAGAGACCCAGTACTTC
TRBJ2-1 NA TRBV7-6 CASSWVLLHEQFF TGTGCCAGCAGCTGGGTCTTACTCCATGAGCAGTTCTTC